These T cell receptor beta chains were read from a single sample in a study of OX40 agonist ivuxolimab in advanced cancers. The method was immunoSEQ multiplex PCR; TCRdb's version includes in-frame clones alone and lacks a portion of them. The sample has 30,000 to 40,000 clones, 82% seen once; the top ten hold 20% to 30%. Material: CD4+ or CD8+ T cells sorted from blood, obtained in a trial of the OX40 agonist ivuxolimab. The receptors were gathered from an adult with an advanced solid tumor such as melanoma, head and neck, liver or kidney cancer. Both conserved end residues are part of each CDR3. Each record gives: D gene, clone size, V gene, J gene, CDR3 DNA, CDR3 protein. The D gene is left open where the match is weak. Some rows mark clone size as missing; the rest say once, few, many or name a class of expanded clone.

.	.	TRBV27	TRBJ1-5	TGTGCCAGCAGACCCGGCGGTCTCGGGAGCAATCAGCCCCAGCATTTT	CASRPGGLGSNQPQHF
.	once	TRBV4-1	TRBJ2-7	TGCGCCAGCAGCCAAGGGAGGACGGACCCCTACGAGCAGTACTTC	CASSQGRTDPYEQYF
TRBD1	.	TRBV19	TRBJ2-1	TGTGCCAGTAGTATAGGGGGGACAGACAAGCAGTTCTTC	CASSIGGTDKQFF
.	few	TRBV5-8	TRBJ1-2	TGTGCCAGCAGCTTGGTCTTGGAAATCGGCTATGGCTACACCTTC	CASSLVLEIGYGYTF
.	.	TRBV5-4	TRBJ2-7	TGTGCCAGCAGCTTCCTGAGGAGCGAGCAGTACTTC	CASSFLRSEQYF
.	.	TRBV30	TRBJ2-5	TGTGCCTGGAAAATGGAACTACAAGAGACCCAGTACTTC	CAWKMELQETQYF
TRBD1	.	TRBV5-6	TRBJ2-3	TGTGCCAGCAGCTCCGGGACAGGGTCAGATACGCAGTATTTT	CASSSGTGSDTQYF
TRBD1	.	TRBV28	TRBJ2-3	TGTGCCAGCAGTCCCGACAGGGCCGAGGATACGCAGTATTTT	CASSPDRAEDTQYF
TRBD2	.	TRBV7-9	TRBJ2-7	TGTGCCAGCAGCCCGAGCGGGGGCCTTTCCTACGAGCAGTACTTC	CASSPSGGLSYEQYF
.	.	TRBV7-6	TRBJ2-3	TGTGCCAGCAGCCCCCGGGGAAGAGGAGATACGCAGTATTTT	CASSPRGRGDTQYF
.	once	TRBV2	TRBJ1-4	TGTGCCAGCACGGGGGGCGGTGAAAAACTGTTTTTT	CASTGGGEKLFF
.	once	TRBV7-2	TRBJ2-2	TGTGCCAGCAGCTTTTGGGAGACCACCGGGGAGCTGTTTTTT	CASSFWETTGELFF
TRBD1	.	TRBV7-9	TRBJ2-7	TGTGCCAGCAGCTATGGGACAGGCCCCTACGAGCAGTACTTC	CASSYGTGPYEQYF
TRBD2	.	TRBV11-2	TRBJ2-3	TGTGCCAGCAGCCACCGACTAGCGGGGGGACCAGATACGCAGTATTTT	CASSHRLAGGPDTQYF
.	.	TRBV5-4	TRBJ2-1	TGTGCCAGCAGCCCCACTAACAATGAGCAGTTCTTC	CASSPTNNEQFF
.	.	TRBV27	TRBJ2-7	TGTGCCAGCAGTTTCCAAAGCTCCTACGAGCAGTACTTC	CASSFQSSYEQYF
.	.	TRBV5-6	TRBJ2-7	TGTGCCAGCAGCTTAGGTCAGGCCGGCGGAGACGAGCAGTACTTC	CASSLGQAGGDEQYF
.	.	TRBV7-9	TRBJ2-2	TGTGCCAGCAGCTTAGAAGGGCTCGGGGAGCTGTTTTTT	CASSLEGLGELFF
.	.	TRBV7-9	TRBJ2-7	TGTGCCAGCAGCGACATCGGACCGGCCTACGAGCAGTACTTC	CASSDIGPAYEQYF
.	.	TRBV6-5	TRBJ1-1	TGTGCCAGCAGTTACCGCGGTGAAGCTTTCTTT	CASSYRGEAFF
.	.	TRBV6-1	TRBJ2-5	TGTGCCAGCAGTGGGGGCGGGTTAGCGTACCAAGAGACCCAGTACTTC	CASSGGGLAYQETQYF
.	.	TRBV19	TRBJ1-1	TGTGCCAGTACCGTCAAAGGGGTGGGCACTGAAGCTTTCTTT	CASTVKGVGTEAFF
TRBD1	.	TRBV30	TRBJ1-1	TGTGCCTGGAGTCCTTCAACAGGGGACACTGAAGCTTTCTTT	CAWSPSTGDTEAFF
TRBD2	.	TRBV9	TRBJ2-1	TGTGCCAGCAGCAGACATAGCGGGGGGGCCTTTGATGAGCAGTTCTTC	CASSRHSGGAFDEQFF
.	.	TRBV29-1	TRBJ2-1	TGCAGCGTTGAAGATTACCGGGAGAGGGATGAGCAGTTCTTC	CSVEDYRERDEQFF
.	.	TRBV27	TRBJ2-6	TGTGCCAGCAGTTTAGGGGCAGGGTTCTATTCTGGGGCCAACGTCCTGACTTTC	CASSLGAGFYSGANVLTF
.	.	TRBV5-6	TRBJ2-3	TGTGCCAGCAGCCCCTCCGGGTCCAGAAGCACAGATACGCAGTATTTT	CASSPSGSRSTDTQYF
TRBD1	.	TRBV6-1	TRBJ2-2	TGTGCCAGCAGACCCCCAGGGGGAACCGGGGAGCTGTTTTTT	CASRPPGGTGELFF
TRBD1	.	TRBV14	TRBJ2-3	TGTGCCAGCAGCCACGACAGGGGGCTATATTACACAGATACGCAGTATTTT	CASSHDRGLYYTDTQYF
.	.	TRBV5-1	TRBJ2-3	TGCGCCAGCAGCTTGGATACAGATACGCAGTATTTT	CASSLDTDTQYF
.	.	TRBV28	TRBJ1-1	TGTGCCAGCAGTTTGGAAGGGACTGAAGCTTTCTTT	CASSLEGTEAFF
.	.	TRBV4-1	TRBJ1-3	TGCGCCAGCAGCCAAGAGGATGGTTCTGGAAACACCATATATTTT	CASSQEDGSGNTIYF
TRBD1	few	TRBV4-2	TRBJ1-3	TGTGCCAGCAGCCTGGAACAGGGGGCCTCTGGAAACACCATATATTTT	CASSLEQGASGNTIYF
TRBD1	.	TRBV7-8	TRBJ1-2	TGTGCCAGCAGCGTCCCGGGACAGGGAGTGGAATATGGCTACACCTTC	CASSVPGQGVEYGYTF
TRBD1	.	TRBV7-8	TRBJ1-2	TGTGCCAGCAGCTTAGGACAGGGGCTCGGTGGCTACACCTTC	CASSLGQGLGGYTF
TRBD1	.	TRBV29-1	TRBJ1-2	TGCAGCGTTGATGGGCAGGGGGCGGGAGGCTACACCTTC	CSVDGQGAGGYTF
.	.	TRBV6-1	TRBJ1-1	TGTGCCAGCAGTGATCCGGGGACTGAAGCTTTCTTT	CASSDPGTEAFF
TRBD1	.	TRBV13	TRBJ1-2	TGTGCCAGCAGTCCGAGAGGACAGGGGGCGTACTATGGCTACACCTTC	CASSPRGQGAYYGYTF
TRBD1	.	TRBV7-8	TRBJ2-7	TGTGCCAGCAGCTTCCGGGACAGGGGCATGGGCGAGCAGTACTTC	CASSFRDRGMGEQYF
.	.	TRBV7-9	TRBJ2-6	TGTGCCAGCAGCTTAAGCGGCTCCCACTCTGGGGCCAACGTCCTGACTTTC	CASSLSGSHSGANVLTF
.	.	TRBV21-1	TRBJ2-1	TGTGCCAGCAGGATCTATAGCGGGGGACCCAGAGCGGATGAGCAGTTCTTC	CASRIYSGGPRADEQFF
.	.	TRBV5-6	TRBJ1-2	TGTGCCAGCAGCTTGGCCGGGGTCGAAGATGGCTACACCTTC	CASSLAGVEDGYTF
TRBD1	few	TRBV27	TRBJ2-1	TGTGCCAGCACTTTTGCGGGACAGGGCCCCAATGAGCAGTTCTTC	CASTFAGQGPNEQFF